This T cell receptor beta chain stems from a study of early T cells in non-severe SARS-CoV-2 infection. About the research overall: RNA in bulk from unsorted whole blood was sequenced, and chains were unpaired.

This CDR3 region has 15 residues. V was pared by 4 bases and J by 5 bases, with 18 bases between. Germline V gene lookup returns CDR1 MNHEY and CDR2 SVGAGI. Researchers attached unique molecular identifiers to individual cDNA molecules. TCRdb passed the 5' RACE reads through MiXCR, listing each CDR3 protein once. The data contain 55,000 to 65,000 distinct CDR3 sequences, 9.5% to 15% of them seen just once; the ten biggest clones take up 4% to 5%. The genes are TRBV6-5 and TRBJ2-7; D is possibly TRBD1 or TRBD2 (5 bases each). This receptor was identified in an adult who was a healthcare worker with PCR-confirmed SARS-CoV-2 infection or an uninfected control (not recorded which). The specimen sequenced was whole blood. CDR3 sequence reads: CASSSPGPPSHEQYF. CDR3 nucleotides: TGTGCCAGCAGTTCCCCGGGACCTCCGTCCCACGAGCAGTACTTC.